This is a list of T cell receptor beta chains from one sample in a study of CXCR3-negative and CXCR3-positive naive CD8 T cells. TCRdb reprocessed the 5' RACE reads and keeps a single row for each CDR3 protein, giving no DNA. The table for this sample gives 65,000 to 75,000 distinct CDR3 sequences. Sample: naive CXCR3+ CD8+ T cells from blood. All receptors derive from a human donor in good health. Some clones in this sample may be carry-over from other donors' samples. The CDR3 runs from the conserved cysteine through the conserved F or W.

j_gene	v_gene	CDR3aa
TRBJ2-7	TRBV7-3	CASSLTDNYEQYF
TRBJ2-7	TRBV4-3	CASSQDSQGGYEQYF
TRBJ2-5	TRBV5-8	CASSRLVPGTQYF
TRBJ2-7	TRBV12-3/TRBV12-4	CASRTRHRERYEQYF
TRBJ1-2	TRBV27	CASSLWPNNYGYTF
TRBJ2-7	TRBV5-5	CASSLLGWGVHEQYF
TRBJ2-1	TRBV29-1	CSVEWGARYNEQFF
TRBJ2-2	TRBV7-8	CASSLLGTGELFF
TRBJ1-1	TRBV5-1	CASSPVGTEAFF
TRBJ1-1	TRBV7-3	CASSLTQIQEVLALVYTEAFF
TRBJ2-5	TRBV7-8	CASSLRIGAGTLQETQYF
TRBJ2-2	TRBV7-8	CASSPGASGAGELFF
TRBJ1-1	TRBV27	CASSLSMNTEAFF
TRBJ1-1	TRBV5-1	CASSLADYDTEAFF
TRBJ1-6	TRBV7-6	CASSSSGNSPLHF
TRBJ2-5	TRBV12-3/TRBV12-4	CASTQDRTEETQYF
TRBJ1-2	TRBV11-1	CASSLPGDRVNGYTF
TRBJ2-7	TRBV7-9	CASSLNRDGSYEQYF
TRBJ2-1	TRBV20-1	CSARPLTSQPSEQFF
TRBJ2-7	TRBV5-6	CASSSRVLYYEQYF